What follows are 21 T cell receptor beta chains derived from one specimen sequenced in a study of T cell repertoires in cytomegalovirus infection. TCRdb reanalysed the reads using MiXCR and keeps one entry per CDR3 protein. The sample holds fewer than 550,000 distinct CDR3 sequences, about 11% seen once. The sequencing input was PBMCs. All receptors derive from a human donor in good health (CMV status not recorded). Some clones in this sample may be carry-over from other donors' samples.

This clonotype was picked up many times. V usage is TRBV28 and J usage is TRBJ2-1, with 12 bases that match TRBD2. The CDR3 length is 17 residues. The germline CDR1 and CDR2 sequences are MDHEN and SYDVKM. After removal of 6 bases from V and 9 bases from J, the junction contained 15 bases not matched to a gene. The CDR3 reads CASSQPAPSGRASEQFF. Here the CDR3 DNA reads TGTGCCAGCAGCCAACCGGCACCTAGCGGGAGGGCCAGTGAGCAGTTCTTC. The full variable domain, in which reference TRBV28 and TRBJ2-1 provide the parts outside the CDR3, is DVKVTQSSRYLVKRTGEKVFLECVQDMDHENMFWYRQDPGLGLRLIYFSYDVKMKEKGDIPEGYSVSREKKERFSLILESASTNQTSMYLCASSQPAPSGRASEQFFGPGTRLTVL.

This clonotype was detected ten times or more. The chain uses TRBV6-6 and TRBJ1-5, with D possibly being TRBD1 (6 bases). Trimming cost V 0 bases and J 7 bases, with 16 bases left between them. Germline V gives CDR1 MNHNY, CDR2 SVGAGI (reference sequence). The length of the CDR3 is 16 residues. This chain's CDR3 is CASSYSRGRGGQPQHF. CDR3 bases: TGTGCCAGCAGTTACTCGAGAGGCAGGGGTGGGCAGCCCCAGCATTTT.

This clonotype showed up just a few times. This rearrangement joins TRBV29-1 to TRBJ1-2; no clear D. The CDR3 loop spans 10 amino acids. The V gene's germline CDR1 is SQVTM and CDR2 ANQGSEA. The ends were cut back, 7 bases at V and 6 bases at J, with 9 bases in the middle. The CDR3 loop is CSAEGNGYTF. DNA of the CDR3: TGCAGCGCCGAGGGAAATGGCTACACCTTC.

This clonotype turned up a few times. The rearrangement uses TRBV15 and TRBJ1-5, with D unclear. V was shortened by 0 bases and J by 5 bases, with 5 bases between the two germline ends. This CDR3 region has 13 residues. Germline V gene lookup returns CDR1 LNHNV and CDR2 YYDKDF (reference sequence). CDR3 nucleotides: TGTGCCACCAGCAGAGATGCCCATCAGCCCCAGCATTTT. Translated, it gives CATSRDAHQPQHF.

Many counts were recorded for this clonotype. CDR3: CASGQETQYF. CDR3 nucleotide sequence: TGTGCCAGCGGACAAGAGACCCAGTACTTC. The chain recombines TRBV6-1 with TRBJ2-5; D is undetermined. Germline-derived CDR1 and CDR2 are MNHNS and SASEGT. The CDR3 totals 10 residues. Trimming took 8 bases from V and 2 from J, leaving 3 bases between them.

This clonotype was counted at least ten times. The chain has TRBV7-8 and TRBJ2-3; a possible D gene is TRBD2 (5 bases). This CDR3 has 14 residues. V shed 4 bases and J shed 0 bases, with 8 bases lying between them. Germline V gene data show CDR1 as SGHVS and CDR2 as FQNEAQ. Here the CDR3 DNA reads TGTGCCAGCAGCTCAGCGGTCAGCACAGATACGCAGTATTTT. It specifies CASSSAVSTDTQYF.

V gene TRBV12-3 or TRBV12-4 combines with J gene TRBJ2-5; TRBD1 or TRBD2 may be the D gene (7 bases each). The V end was cut by 6 bases, the J end by 4 bases, with 15 bases between. The CDR3 has 14 amino acids. DNA for the CDR3: TGTGCCAGCAGATCTCAGGGGGGGGGAGAGACCCAGTACTTC. Its protein is CASRSQGGGETQYF.

This clonotype was seen at least ten times. The V gene is TRBV27, the J gene TRBJ2-7, with D perhaps matching TRBD1 or TRBD2 (5 bases each). V was cut by 0 bases and J by 6 bases, with 18 bases left in between. The germline V gene has CDR1 MNHEY and CDR2 SMNVEV (reference sequence). The CDR3 consists of 16 residues. This CDR3 reads CASSLSPTRGYSEQYF. CDR3 coding DNA: TGTGCCAGCAGTTTATCGCCCACGAGGGGTTATAGCGAGCAGTACTTC.

This clonotype was seen ten or more times. A junction end diverges from the germline sequence, so it may reflect a read error. The chain links TRBV29-1 to TRBJ2-1; D could derive from TRBD1 or TRBD2 (5 bases each). Germline values: CDR1 SQVTM, CDR2 ANQGSEA. CDR3 size: 14 residues. CDR3 residues: CSVDPGQGNIVRVF. The CDR3 DNA follows: TGCAGCGTTGATCCTGGCCAGGGAAATATAGTGAGGGTCTTC.

V gene TRBV28 combines with J gene TRBJ2-3; perhaps TRBD2 as D (5 bases). V gave up 2 bases and J gave up 6 bases, with 15 bases separating them. Germline values: CDR1 MDHEN, CDR2 SYDVKM. The CDR3 contains 15 residues. The CDR3 nucleotides read TGTGCCAGCAGTTTAATGGTAGACGGGAAGGATACGCAGTATTTT. It translates to CASSLMVDGKDTQYF.

V usage is TRBV28 and J usage is TRBJ2-1; 8 bases fit TRBD2. Germline CDR1 MDHEN, CDR2 SYDVKM. The CDR3 covers 16 residues. With V trimmed by 5 bases and J by 8 bases, 14 bases remained unmatched. The chain's CDR3 is CASSPTRDSGEDEQFF. The CDR3 DNA follows: TGTGCCAGCAGTCCTACCCGGGATAGCGGGGAGGATGAGCAGTTCTTC.

This clonotype was seen repeatedly, ten times or more. The genes are TRBV19 and TRBJ2-1; perhaps TRBD1 as D (6 bases). The V and J ends lost 3 bases and 2 bases respectively, with 11 bases between them. Per germline, CDR1 LNHDA and CDR2 SQIVND (reference sequence). The CDR3 has 15 amino acids. This CDR3 reads CASSITGSTYNEQFF. Written as DNA, the CDR3 is TGTGCCAGTAGTATTACAGGGAGTACCTACAATGAGCAGTTCTTC.

This clonotype was recorded at least ten times. The chain employs TRBV15 and TRBJ1-2, with no clear D. Trimming left V 0 bases short and J 8 bases short, with 7 bases between. CDR1 and CDR2 from the germline V gene are LNHNV and YYDKDF (reference sequence). This CDR3 is 12 amino acids long. The CDR3 region has the DNA TGTGCCACCAGCAGAGAGGTAGCGGGCTACACCTTC. This encodes CATSREVAGYTF.

This clonotype was counted a few times. V is TRBV24-1 and J is TRBJ1-2, with D possibly being TRBD1 (6 bases). With 4 bases removed from V and 4 bases from J, the gap between germline ends came to 12 bases. The CDR3 spans 14 residues. Germline CDR1 reads KGHDR; CDR2 reads SFDVKD. The CDR3 loop reads CATSDMTGFYGYTF. CDR3 nucleotides: TGTGCCACCAGTGACATGACAGGATTCTATGGCTACACCTTC.

Only a few counts were recorded for this clonotype. The rearrangement links TRBV9 to TRBJ1-2; D gene unclear. The CDR3 contains 12 residues. The germline V gene encodes CDR1 SGDLS and CDR2 YYNGEE. Trimming took 4 bases from V and 6 from J, leaving 10 bases between them. CDR3 loop: CASSRRTDGYTF. The CDR3 nucleotides read TGTGCCAGCAGCAGAAGGACGGATGGCTACACCTTC.

There are many counts of this clonotype. The rearrangement links TRBV9 to TRBJ1-3, with TRBD1 as a possible D gene (5 bases). Germline CDR1 reads SGDLS; CDR2 reads YYNGEE. V was pared by 3 bases and J by 0 bases, with 16 bases between. The CDR3 spans 17 residues. CDR3 in amino acids: CASSERPGPSSGNTIYF. CDR3 coding DNA: TGTGCCAGCAGCGAGAGACCGGGACCCAGCTCTGGAAACACCATATATTTT.

This clonotype was seen ten or more times. The gene calls are TRBV6-1 and TRBJ2-5; 8 positions agree with TRBD2. With 7 bases clipped from V and 4 bases from J, the junction kept 2 bases outside the gene matches. Germline assignment: CDR1 MNHNS and CDR2 SASEGT. The CDR3 has 12 residues. The CDR3 DNA is TGTGCCAGCAAGAGCGGGAGAGAGACCCAGTACTTC. Its protein is CASKSGRETQYF.

V and J are TRBV12-5 and TRBJ1-1; maybe TRBD1 (6 bases). The V gene's germline CDR1 is LGHNT and CDR2 FRNRAP. Trimming shortened V by 2 bases and J by 9 bases, and 10 bases separated the two germline ends. The CDR3 sequence is 12 residues long. The CDR3 sequence: CASGLSQGKAFF. CDR3 sequence (DNA): TGTGCTAGTGGTTTGTCTCAGGGGAAAGCTTTCTTT.

In its sample, this clonotype was seen a few times. The J gene is TRBJ2-5, the V gene TRBV10-3; the match to TRBD2 covers 10 bases. The CDR3 is made up of 13 amino acids. Germline V gene data show CDR1 as ENHRY and CDR2 as SYGVKD. After removal of 6 bases from V and 2 bases from J, the junction contained 0 bases not matched to a gene. The CDR3 region is CAIRAGGQETQYF. The CDR3 coding sequence is TGTGCCATCAGAGCGGGAGGGCAAGAGACCCAGTACTTC.

This clonotype was seen ten or more times. This sequence joins TRBV28 and TRBJ2-4; D assignment may be TRBD1 or TRBD2 (6 bases each). The CDR3 has 15 amino acids. Germline CDR1 reads MDHEN; CDR2 reads SYDVKM. Trimming shortened V by 5 bases and J by 8 bases, and 19 bases separated the two germline ends. The CDR3 sequence is CASSPPRGGGYIQYF. The CDR3 DNA reads as TGTGCCAGCAGTCCCCCTCGAGGGGGAGGCTACATTCAGTACTTC.

As to this clonotype: The junction departs from the called germline gene at one end, perhaps through a read error. The chain joins TRBV6-6 to TRBJ2-1; 11 bases align to TRBD2. Germline-derived CDR1 and CDR2 are MNHNY and SVGAGI (reference sequence). CDR3 length equals 15 residues. CDR3 in amino acids: CASREGLAEYKEQFF. In DNA form, the CDR3 reads TGTGCCAGCAGGGAGGGACTAGCGGAGTACAAGGAGCAGTTCTTC.